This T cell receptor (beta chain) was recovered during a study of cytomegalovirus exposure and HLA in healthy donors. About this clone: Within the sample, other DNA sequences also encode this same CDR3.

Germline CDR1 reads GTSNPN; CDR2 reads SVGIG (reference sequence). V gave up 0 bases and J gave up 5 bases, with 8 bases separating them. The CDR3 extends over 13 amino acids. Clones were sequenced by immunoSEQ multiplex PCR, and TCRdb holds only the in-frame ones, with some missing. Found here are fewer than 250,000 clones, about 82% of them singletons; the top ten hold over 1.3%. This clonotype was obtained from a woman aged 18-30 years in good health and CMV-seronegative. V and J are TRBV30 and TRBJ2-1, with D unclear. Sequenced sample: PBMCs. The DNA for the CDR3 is TGTGCCTGGAGTGTACGTCGGGACAATGAGCAGTTCTTC. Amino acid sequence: CAWSVRRDNEQFF.